This T cell receptor (beta chain) was identified during a study of blood T cells in healthy people across ages. Notes on the study in general: Across samples, TCR beta diversity tracked strongly with naive T cell percentage. The authors considered diversity estimates from one million T cells to be underestimates. PBMC samples, being unsorted, prevented any conclusive comparison of naive and antigen-experienced cells.

Points on this clonotype: Its target is not known.

Primers used in a second PCR of about 7 to 12 cycles were a sample-barcoded 5' primer and a J-beta primer mix. TCRdb ran MiXCR on the 5' RACE reads and lists one entry per CDR3 protein. The table includes roughly 1.6 million distinct CDR3 sequences, 30% to 35% detected once. This TCR derives from a woman in her 30s in good health. The source material was blood.

This CDR3 reads CASSLGHGSRDYTF. In DNA, the CDR3 is TGTGCCAGCAGCTTGGGCCATGGGAGCCGGGACTACACCTTC. The chain combines TRBV5-5 with TRBJ1-2; D is undetermined. Germline-derived CDR1 and CDR2 are SGHKS and YYEKEE (reference sequence). This CDR3 comprises 14 residues. V was pared by 0 bases and J by 10 bases, with 16 bases between.